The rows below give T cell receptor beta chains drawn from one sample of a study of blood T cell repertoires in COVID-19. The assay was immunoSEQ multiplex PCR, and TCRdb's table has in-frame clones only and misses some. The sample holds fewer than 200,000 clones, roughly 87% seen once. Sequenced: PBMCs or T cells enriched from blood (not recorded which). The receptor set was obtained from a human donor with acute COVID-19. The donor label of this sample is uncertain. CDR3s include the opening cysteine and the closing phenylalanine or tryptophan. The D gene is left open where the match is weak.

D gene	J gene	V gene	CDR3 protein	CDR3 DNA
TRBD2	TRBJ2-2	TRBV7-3	CATKGRGLYTGELFF	TGTGCCACTAAAGGGCGGGGGTTGTACACCGGGGAGCTGTTTTTT
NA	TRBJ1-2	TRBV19	CASSSGWGYTF	TGTGCCAGTAGTTCGGGTTGGGGCTACACCTTC
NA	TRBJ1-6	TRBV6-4	CASSESRRTPLHF	TGTGCCAGCAGTGAAAGCCGGAGGACACCCCTCCACTTT
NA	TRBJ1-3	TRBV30	CAWSKQGGRNTIYF	TGTGCCTGGAGTAAACAGGGCGGGCGGAACACCATATATTTT
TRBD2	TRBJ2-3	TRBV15	CATSSGAGGSTDTQYF	TGTGCCACCAGCAGTGGTGCGGGGGGCAGCACAGATACGCAGTATTTT
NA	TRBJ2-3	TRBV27	CASRDFGGNTQYF	TGTGCCAGCAGGGACTTTGGGGGGAATACGCAGTATTTT
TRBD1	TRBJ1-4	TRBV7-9	CASSLMTGGSVTNEKLFF	TGTGCCAGCAGCTTAATGACAGGGGGGAGTGTCACTAATGAAAAACTGTTTTTT
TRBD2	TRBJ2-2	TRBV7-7	CASSLGLAGNTGELFF	TGTGCCAGCAGCTTAGGACTAGCGGGGAACACCGGGGAGCTGTTTTTT
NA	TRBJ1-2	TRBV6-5	CASSYTAQGPRGYTF	TGTGCCAGCAGTTATACAGCACAGGGCCCCCGGGGCTACACCTTC
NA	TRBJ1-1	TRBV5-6	CASSYSGEAFF	TGTGCCAGCAGCTACTCGGGTGAAGCTTTCTTT
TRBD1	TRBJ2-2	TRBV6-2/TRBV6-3	CASSYPLDRGQGGELFF	TGTGCCAGCAGTTACCCTCTTGACAGGGGGCAGGGCGGGGAGCTGTTTTTT
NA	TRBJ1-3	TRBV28	CASSMTGSSGNTIYF	TGTGCCAGCAGTATGACAGGTAGCTCTGGAAACACCATATATTTT
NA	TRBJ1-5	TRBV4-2	CASSQESFSNQPQHF	TGTGCCAGCAGCCAGGAGAGTTTTAGCAATCAGCCCCAGCATTTT
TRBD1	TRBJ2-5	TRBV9	CASSATGTVQETQYF	TGTGCCAGCAGCGCTACCGGGACAGTCCAAGAGACCCAGTACTTC